Below, 21 T cell receptor beta chains from the same sample are listed, as sequenced in a study of cytomegalovirus exposure and HLA in healthy donors (TCRdb year 2017). Preparation of the library involved the immunoSEQ multiplex PCR assay. For the multiplex PCR, a mixture combining 60 forward primers for TCR Vbeta segments and 13 reverse primers for TCR Jbeta segments was used. TCRdb retrieved this table from immuneACCESS and kept in-frame rearrangements only. Not all clones are present; in checked studies, unresolved V genes account for under half, and no reason is known for the remainder. The sample table holds nearly 110,000 clones, of which approximately 84% were seen once. The leading ten clones occupy 2% to 2.5% of the sample. The source material was PBMCs. The receptors originated from a man aged 30-40 years in good health and CMV-seronegative.

The CDR3: CATSRPDTNTEAFF. The CDR3 coding sequence is TGTGCCACCAGCAGGCCCGACACGAACACTGAAGCTTTCTTT. The chain joins TRBV15 to TRBJ1-1, with D unresolved. Trimming pared 3 bases from V and 1 base from J, leaving 9 bases between. From germline, CDR1 is LNHNV and CDR2 YYDKDF (reference sequence). CDR3 length: 14 amino acids.

For this clone: This sample includes further DNA sequences coding for the same CDR3. The chain links TRBV27 to TRBJ2-7, with 8 bases fitting TRBD1. Per the germline V gene, CDR1 is MNHEY and CDR2 is SMNVEV (reference sequence). J gave up 4 bases and V 2 bases, and 4 bases lay outside the gene matches. CDR3 length: 14 residues. The CDR3, as DNA: TGTGCCAGCAGTTTAGGACAGGGTGGTTACGAGCAGTACTTC. As protein: CASSLGQGGYEQYF.

This rearrangement joins TRBV6-1 to TRBJ2-7, with 8 bases matching TRBD1. Germline trimming cut 6 bases from V and 3 bases from J; bases unmatched to any gene: 7. CDR3 length equals 14 residues. The V gene's germline CDR1 is MNHNS and CDR2 SASEGT. For the CDR3, the DNA is TGTGCCAGCAGCCCGACAGGGGCTCTCTACGAGCAGTACTTC. As protein: CASSPTGALYEQYF.

The rearrangement uses TRBV10-3 and TRBJ2-7; TRBD1 matches at 9 bases. CDR3 size: 15 residues. The germline V gene encodes CDR1 ENHRY and CDR2 SYGVKD. J was trimmed by 3 bases and V by 6 bases; bases with no gene match: 9. For the CDR3, the DNA is TGTGCCATCAGGGGACCGGGACAGGGTAACTACGAGCAGTACTTC. Translating it yields CAIRGPGQGNYEQYF.

This rearrangement joins TRBV28 to TRBJ1-2; 9 bases are shared with TRBD1. The germline V gene encodes CDR1 MDHEN and CDR2 SYDVKM. The CDR3 covers 14 residues. With V trimmed by 4 bases and J by 7 bases, 7 bases remained unmatched. This chain's CDR3 is CASSSGTGISGYTF. DNA of the CDR3: TGTGCCAGCAGTTCCGGGACAGGGATCAGTGGCTACACCTTC.

The rearrangement joins TRBV7-9 to TRBJ1-2; D may be TRBD1 (5 bases). The CDR3 extends over 16 amino acids. CDR1 is SEHNR and CDR2 is FQNEAQ in the germline V gene (reference sequence). The V end lost 4 bases, the J end lost 8 bases, and 23 bases lay between the germline ends. The CDR3 here is CASSSPAPDSLSGYTF. CDR3 sequence (DNA): TGTGCCAGCAGCTCCCCCGCCCCCGACAGTCTATCCGGCTACACCTTC.

This sequence joins TRBV30 and TRBJ2-2; TRBD2 matches 8 bases. V dropped 4 bases and J dropped 2; count of bases not matched to a gene: 6. The germline V gene has CDR1 GTSNPN and CDR2 SVGIG (reference sequence). The CDR3 contains 15 residues. The CDR3 here is CAWIQRGINTGELFF. The CDR3 DNA is TGTGCCTGGATCCAGCGGGGGATAAACACCGGGGAGCTGTTTTTT.

The gene calls are TRBV27 and TRBJ1-5, with a possible D match to TRBD1 (6 bases). With 6 bases removed from V and 6 bases from J, the gap between germline ends came to 15 bases. This CDR3 region has 14 residues. Germline CDR1 MNHEY, CDR2 SMNVEV (reference sequence). CDR3 nucleotide sequence: TGTGCCAGCAGGAATACAGGGAAAGCTCAGCCCCAGCATTTT. Its protein is CASRNTGKAQPQHF.

The gene calls are TRBV7-9 and TRBJ2-7, with D possibly being TRBD1 (6 bases). The CDR3 sequence is 14 residues long. V gave up 0 bases and J gave up 6 bases, with 12 bases separating them. The germline CDR1 and CDR2 sequences are SEHNR and FQNEAQ (reference sequence). The CDR3 protein is CASSLAVAGAEQYF. Here the CDR3 DNA reads TGTGCCAGCAGCTTAGCGGTGGCAGGGGCCGAGCAGTACTTC.

The chain carries TRBV7-2 and TRBJ2-1, with TRBD2 matching 12 bases. This CDR3 region has 16 residues. The trim removed 5 bases at V and 8 bases at J, leaving 10 bases unmatched. The germline V gene encodes CDR1 SGHTA and CDR2 FQGNSA. The CDR3 loop reads CASSLGLAGRGDEQFF. The CDR3 DNA reads TGTGCCAGCAGCCTCGGACTAGCGGGAAGAGGGGATGAGCAGTTCTTC. Together with reference TRBV7-2 and TRBJ2-1, the CDR3 gives the full variable domain: GAGVSQSPSNKVTEKGKDVELRCDPISGHTALYWYRQSLGQGLEFLIYFQGNSAPDKSGLPSDRFSAERTGGSVSTLTIQRTQQEDSAVYLCASSLGLAGRGDEQFFGPGTRLTVL.

The sample holds one count of this clone. The J gene is TRBJ2-7, the V gene TRBV11-2, with no clear D. The CDR3 covers 12 residues. The germline V gene has CDR1 SGHAT and CDR2 FQNNGV. The V end lost 4 bases, the J end lost 3 bases, and 7 bases lay between the germline ends. CDR3 region: CASSSPVYEQYF. The CDR3 DNA sequence: TGTGCCAGCAGCTCACCGGTCTACGAGCAGTACTTC. Full variable domain (outside the CDR3, taken from reference TRBV11-2 and TRBJ2-7): EAGVAQSPRYKIIEKRQSVAFWCNPISGHATLYWYQQILGQGPKLLIQFQNNGVVDDSQLPKDRFSAERLKGVDSTLKIQPAKLEDSAVYLCASSSPVYEQYFGPGTRLTVT.

This chain joins TRBV9 and TRBJ1-1; TRBD1 matches 9 bases. After removal of 4 bases from V and 5 bases from J, the junction contained 9 bases not matched to a gene. Germline CDR1 SGDLS, CDR2 YYNGEE. The CDR3 is 15 amino acids. The DNA for the CDR3 is TGTGCCAGCAGCCTCACAGGGGGCTCGAGGACTGAAGCTTTCTTT. Amino acids: CASSLTGGSRTEAFF.

This clone appeared once. V and J are TRBV14 and TRBJ2-7; perhaps TRBD1 as D (5 bases). Germline CDR1 SGHDN, CDR2 FVKESK. The CDR3 runs 16 residues. Trimming took 4 bases from V and 0 from J, leaving 16 bases between them. The CDR3 DNA follows: TGTGCCAGCAGCCCCAAGTCCCGACAGAGCTCCTACGAGCAGTACTTC. Translated, it gives CASSPKSRQSSYEQYF.

In DNA form, the CDR3 reads TGTGCCAGCAGCACGAGGGGGGGGCAGAACACTGAAGCTTTCTTT. Translating gives CASSTRGGQNTEAFF. The rearrangement joins TRBV6-5 to TRBJ1-1, with D possibly being TRBD1 (6 bases). Trimming took 6 bases from V and 1 from J, leaving 15 bases between them. This CDR3 is 15 amino acids long. Germline assignment: CDR1 MNHEY and CDR2 SVGAGI.

This chain links TRBV4-1 with TRBJ2-7, with 8 positions matching TRBD1. Germline V CDR1 and CDR2: MGHRA, YSYEKL. This CDR3 region has 15 residues. Trimming cost V 4 bases and J 3 bases; bases outside gene matches: 8. The CDR3 spells CASSPGQGALYEQYF. The DNA of the CDR3 is TGCGCCAGCAGCCCCGGGCAGGGGGCCCTCTACGAGCAGTACTTC.

This chain links TRBV21-1 with TRBJ2-1; the table's D call, TRBD2, was not checked against the DNA. TRBV21-1 is a pseudogene locus. This CDR3 contains 12 residues. The chain's CDR3 is CASSKRTSEQFF. The CDR3 nucleotides are TGTGCCAGCAGCAAAAGGACTAGCGAGCAGTTCTTC.

The chain uses TRBV5-1 and TRBJ2-7; 7 nucleotides line up with TRBD2. V trimming: 4 bases; J trimming: 6 bases; junction bases outside the gene matches: 13. CDR1 SGHRS and CDR2 YFSETQ come from the germline V gene. This CDR3 region has 15 residues. Here the CDR3 reads CASSPETSPTGEQYF. The CDR3, as DNA: TGCGCCAGCAGCCCGGAGACTAGCCCAACCGGCGAGCAGTACTTC.

V is TRBV13 and J is TRBJ2-3; 7 nucleotides align to TRBD2. Losses at the gene ends were 4 bases for V and 5 bases for J; bases not matched to a gene: 12. Per germline, CDR1 PRHDT and CDR2 FYEKMQ (reference sequence). The CDR3 consists of 16 residues. CDR3 bases: TGTGCCAGCAGCTCGGCGAGCGGGGTCCGGGGAGATACGCAGTATTTT. This encodes CASSSASGVRGDTQYF.

The gene calls are TRBV11-2 and TRBJ1-2; 12 bases line up with TRBD1. The V segment lost 1 base and the J segment 6 bases; nucleotides outside the gene matches: 6. The CDR3 loop spans 16 amino acids. Per the germline V gene, CDR1 is SGHAT and CDR2 is FQNNGV. The CDR3 bases are TGTGCCAGCAGCTTAGCTGGGACAGGGGGCGCGAATGGCTACACCTTC. Its translation: CASSLAGTGGANGYTF.

The gene calls are TRBV5-1 and TRBJ1-2; D is perhaps TRBD1 (6 bases). The CDR3 totals 14 residues. V lost 4 bases and J 1 base, leaving 11 bases between the germline ends. Germline V lookup: CDR1 SGHRS, CDR2 YFSETQ. The DNA for the CDR3 is TGCGCCAGCAGCGGGACAAGGGATAACTATGGCTACACCTTC. Translating it yields CASSGTRDNYGYTF.

This clone was found once. The chain recombines TRBV4-1 with TRBJ2-7, with D possibly being TRBD2 (6 bases). V lost 3 bases and J 4 bases, leaving 13 bases between the germline ends. From germline, CDR1 is MGHRA and CDR2 YSYEKL. This CDR3 is 14 amino acids long. The CDR3 loop is CASSQSYGGYEQYF. The CDR3 nucleotides are TGCGCCAGCAGCCAGTCCTATGGGGGGTACGAGCAGTACTTC.